This passage covers 7 T cell receptor beta chains from one sample sequenced in a study of T cell responses to AZD1222 COVID-19 vaccine. TCRdb's copy holds only in-frame clones and misses some; the assay was immunoSEQ multiplex PCR. Among about 99,000 clones, roughly 88% were seen once, and the ten largest hold 2.5% to 3%. Sample: peripheral blood, taken on day 0 of AZD1222 vaccination. The receptor set was obtained from an adult in good health.

This chain uses TRBV7-2 with TRBJ2-2; TRBD1 matches 11 bases. V dropped 8 bases and J dropped 6; count of bases not matched to a gene: 2. The CDR3 has 13 residues. The germline gives CDR1 SGHTA, CDR2 FQGNSA. In DNA, the CDR3 is TGTGCCAGCGGGGGACAGGGGGCCGGGGAGCTGTTTTTT. Protein sequence: CASGGQGAGELFF.

This chain joins TRBV27 and TRBJ2-2, with 10 bases fitting TRBD2. The CDR3 length is 15 residues. V dropped 5 bases and J dropped 5; count of bases not matched to a gene: 5. Germline CDR1 is MNHEY and CDR2 is SMNVEV (reference sequence). The CDR3 is CASSPTSGVTGELFF. The CDR3 region has the DNA TGTGCCAGCAGTCCAACTAGCGGGGTGACCGGGGAGCTGTTTTTT.

This chain links TRBV4-2 with TRBJ2-5; 7 positions match TRBD2. Trimming removed 0 bases from V and 2 bases from J; junction bases left unmatched: 6. CDR1 is LGHNA, CDR2 YNFKEQ, per germline. The CDR3 has 16 amino acids. CDR3 nucleotide sequence: TGTGCCAGCAGCCAAGATATGGGAGGGTCTCAAGAGACCCAGTACTTC. It is translated as CASSQDMGGSQETQYF.

The J gene is TRBJ2-7, the V gene TRBV2; 11 bases match TRBD1. CDR1 is SNHLY and CDR2 is FYNNEI in the germline V gene. This CDR3 is built from 13 residues. V trimming: 7 bases; J trimming: 6 bases; junction bases outside the gene matches: 5. The CDR3 here is CASKWTGGFEQYF. The CDR3 DNA reads TGTGCCAGCAAGTGGACAGGGGGCTTCGAGCAGTACTTC.

V is TRBV3-1 (or the pseudogene TRBV3-2) and J is TRBJ2-3; D uncertain. There are 11 residues in the CDR3. CDR1 is LGHDT, CDR2 YNNKEL, per germline (reference sequence). With 0 bases removed from V and 10 bases from J, the gap between germline ends came to 5 bases. The CDR3 region is CASSQDTAQYF. The CDR3 nucleotides read TGTGCCAGCAGCCAAGACACTGCGCAGTATTTT.

The rearrangement uses TRBV28 and TRBJ1-4, with D hard to call. V was pared by 3 bases and J by 6 bases, with 11 bases between. This CDR3 region has 14 residues. The V gene's germline CDR1 is MDHEN and CDR2 SYDVKM. Written as DNA, the CDR3 is TGTGCCAGCAGTTTGGGAGGTTCAGATGAAAAACTGTTTTTT. It encodes CASSLGGSDEKLFF.

This chain connects TRBV19 to TRBJ2-5; 10 bases match TRBD1. Germline values: CDR1 LNHDA, CDR2 SQIVND (reference sequence). J lost 3 bases, V lost 3 bases, and 1 base had no gene match. This CDR3 region has 14 residues. CDR3 residues: CASSMGQGKETQYF. The CDR3 region has the DNA TGTGCCAGTAGTATGGGACAGGGGAAAGAGACCCAGTACTTC.